The clone carrying this T cell receptor (beta chain) was picked up many times. Its antigen remains unidentified. The CDR3 covers 16 residues. The germline gives CDR1 SGHRS, CDR2 YFSETQ. Trimming removed 0 bases from V and 6 bases from J; junction bases left unmatched: 8. MiXCR was run by TCRdb on the 5' RACE reads, yielding one entry per CDR3 protein. Counted here are some 250,000 distinct CDR3 sequences, 9.5% to 12% occurring once; the ten biggest clones make up approximately 6.6%. These data are taken from a study of CD8 T cells in ankylosing spondylitis. Study-wide findings and caveats: Earlier studies detected some motif variants in reactive arthritis synovial fluid and blood. Matched ankylosing spondylitis synovial fluid reportedly showed significant enrichment of disease-linked clones. There was a TCR beta motif, made of several highly homologous variants, that appeared characteristic of ankylosing spondylitis blood.

The receptor comes from a male donor with ankylosing spondylitis or in good health (not recorded which). J is TRBJ2-3 and V is TRBV5-1, with TRBD2 matching 9 bases. Sequenced sample: blood, either unsorted or a sorted T cell fraction (not recorded which). CDR3 protein: CASSLASGRKHDTQYF. Here the CDR3 DNA reads TGCGCCAGCAGCTTGGCCAGCGGGAGGAAGCACGATACGCAGTATTTT. Together with reference TRBV5-1 and TRBJ2-3, the CDR3 gives the full variable domain: KAGVTQTPRYLIKTRGQQVTLSCSPISGHRSVSWYQQTPGQGLQFLFEYFSETQRNKGNFPGRFSGRQFSNSRSEMNVSTLELGDSALYLCASSLASGRKHDTQYFGPGTRLTVL.